This T cell receptor (beta chain) was captured by sequencing in a study of T cell responses to AZD1222 COVID-19 vaccine. The study's findings and limits: Spike-specific TCR breadth and depth rose after two AZD1222 doses.

This CDR3 has 16 amino acids. This clone was seen once. Its antigen is as yet unknown. Pooling covered second doses at about 4 or about 12 weeks. Repertoires were generated with immunoSEQ multiplex PCR, while TCRdb's copy carries only in-frame clones and drops some. Counted here are about 120,000 clones, roughly 90% occurring once; the ten biggest clones make up about 7.1%. J is TRBJ2-7 and V is TRBV7-5; TRBD2, as called in the table, went unchecked against the DNA. TRBV7-5 is classified as a pseudogene. Sequences were derived from peripheral blood, sampled 28 days after the second AZD1222 dose. This clonotype was obtained from an adult who received the AZD1222 COVID-19 vaccine. CDR3 bases: TGTGCCAGAAGCCCCCTAAAAAGCGGGAGTGACTACGAGCAGTACTTC. This gives the protein CARSPLKSGSDYEQYF.